The T cell receptor beta chain under discussion was sequenced for a study of shared clonotypes between healthy human individuals. General study results and limits: There were few donors, and this limited the genetic and exposure-history diversity represented.

The table came from immunoSEQ multiplex PCR; TCRdb's copy has only in-frame clones and leaves some out. The data show 800,000 or so clones, 96% seen once. The trim removed 1 base at V and 1 base at J, leaving 9 bases unmatched. Germline assignment: CDR1 LGHNA and CDR2 YSLEER. The CDR3 covers 17 residues. Regarding this clone: The antigen is undetermined.

CD8 cells classed as naive were CD45RO-negative and positively selected for CCR7, excluding terminally differentiated effector memory CD45RA+ cells. The sequenced material came from naive CD8+ T cells sorted from blood. The chain carries TRBV4-3 and TRBJ1-1; 7 bases are shared with TRBD1. This sequence originates from a man younger than 40 in good health. CDR3 amino acids: CASSQGGGPLQNTEAFF. CDR3 coding DNA: TGCGCCAGCAGCCAAGGAGGGGGCCCCCTACAGAACACTGAAGCTTTCTTT.